Following are 4 T cell receptor beta chains from one sample sequenced in a study of CD8 T cells in Susac syndrome. Random hexamers served to reverse transcribe about 0.45 to 1 ug RNA. TCRdb fed the immunoSEQ multiplex PCR reads into MiXCR, producing one record per CDR3 protein. There are some 200,000 distinct CDR3 sequences in the sample; around 90% occur only once, and around 0.1% lies in the top ten. Specimen: CD4+ T cells from PBMCs. Every receptor here comes from a human donor with Susac syndrome.

This chain connects TRBV30 to TRBJ1-5; D is unclear. CDR1 and CDR2 (germline): GTSNPN, SVGIG (reference sequence). With 3 bases removed from V and 5 bases from J, the gap between germline ends came to 14 bases. CDR3 length: 14 residues. CDR3 region: CAWSGSSADQPQHF. DNA for the CDR3: TGTGCCTGGAGCGGAAGCTCTGCGGATCAGCCCCAGCATTTT.

The V call is TRBV4-2, the J call TRBJ1-1; possible D gene TRBD1, 5 bases. CDR1 is LGHNA, CDR2 YNFKEQ, per germline. The CDR3 is 14 residues long. V was pared by 2 bases and J by 9 bases, with 16 bases between. The CDR3 region is CASSQTDSPLKAFF. In DNA, the CDR3 is TGTGCCAGCAGCCAAACAGACAGTCCCCTAAAAGCTTTCTTT.

This clonotype was seen only a few times. This chain connects TRBV12-3 or TRBV12-4 to TRBJ2-2; D unresolved. This CDR3 is 15 amino acids long. V dropped 3 bases and J dropped 0 bases, with 8 bases sitting between them. CDR3 coding DNA: TGTGCCAGCAGTTTCGCGGAAACGAACACCGGGGAGCTGTTTTTT. Protein product: CASSFAETNTGELFF.

V gene TRBV7-2 combines with J gene TRBJ1-1, with 10 positions matching TRBD1. The CDR3 is 19 amino acids. The J segment lost 5 bases and the V segment lost 3 bases, leaving 18 bases of the junction unmatched. Per the germline V gene, CDR1 is SGHTA and CDR2 is FQGNSA. The CDR3 is CASSFSEGRTGGRGTEAFF. In nucleotides, the CDR3 is TGTGCCAGCAGCTTTTCGGAGGGACGGACAGGGGGAAGGGGAACTGAAGCTTTCTTT.